This TCR beta chain was obtained from a study of cytomegalovirus exposure and HLA in healthy donors. CDR1 and CDR2 (germline): MDHEN, SYDVKM. After removal of 7 bases from V and 3 bases from J, the junction contained 5 bases not matched to a gene. CDR3 length: 14 residues. This PCR relied on a set of 60 Vbeta primers and 13 Jbeta primers. Assay used: immunoSEQ multiplex PCR; TCRdb lists only in-frame clones, some missing. This table has tens of thousands of clones, about 9.4% appearing once. Remarks on this clone: The antigen is undetermined.

Regarding the study as a whole: CMV serostatus alone was available as immune exposure information. In a later analysis, common viral pathogens appeared linked to several of the most significant clusters. In a later analysis, most CMV-associated TCR beta chains appeared HLA-restricted.

The sequencing sample was made of PBMCs. The clonotype was recovered from a man aged 55 to 70 in good health and CMV-seropositive. The chain is built from TRBV28 and TRBJ2-7, with 11 bases matching TRBD1. CDR3 nucleotides: TGTGCCAGCACCGGACAGGGGGCCATCTACGAGCAGTACGTC. It codes for CASTGQGAIYEQYV.